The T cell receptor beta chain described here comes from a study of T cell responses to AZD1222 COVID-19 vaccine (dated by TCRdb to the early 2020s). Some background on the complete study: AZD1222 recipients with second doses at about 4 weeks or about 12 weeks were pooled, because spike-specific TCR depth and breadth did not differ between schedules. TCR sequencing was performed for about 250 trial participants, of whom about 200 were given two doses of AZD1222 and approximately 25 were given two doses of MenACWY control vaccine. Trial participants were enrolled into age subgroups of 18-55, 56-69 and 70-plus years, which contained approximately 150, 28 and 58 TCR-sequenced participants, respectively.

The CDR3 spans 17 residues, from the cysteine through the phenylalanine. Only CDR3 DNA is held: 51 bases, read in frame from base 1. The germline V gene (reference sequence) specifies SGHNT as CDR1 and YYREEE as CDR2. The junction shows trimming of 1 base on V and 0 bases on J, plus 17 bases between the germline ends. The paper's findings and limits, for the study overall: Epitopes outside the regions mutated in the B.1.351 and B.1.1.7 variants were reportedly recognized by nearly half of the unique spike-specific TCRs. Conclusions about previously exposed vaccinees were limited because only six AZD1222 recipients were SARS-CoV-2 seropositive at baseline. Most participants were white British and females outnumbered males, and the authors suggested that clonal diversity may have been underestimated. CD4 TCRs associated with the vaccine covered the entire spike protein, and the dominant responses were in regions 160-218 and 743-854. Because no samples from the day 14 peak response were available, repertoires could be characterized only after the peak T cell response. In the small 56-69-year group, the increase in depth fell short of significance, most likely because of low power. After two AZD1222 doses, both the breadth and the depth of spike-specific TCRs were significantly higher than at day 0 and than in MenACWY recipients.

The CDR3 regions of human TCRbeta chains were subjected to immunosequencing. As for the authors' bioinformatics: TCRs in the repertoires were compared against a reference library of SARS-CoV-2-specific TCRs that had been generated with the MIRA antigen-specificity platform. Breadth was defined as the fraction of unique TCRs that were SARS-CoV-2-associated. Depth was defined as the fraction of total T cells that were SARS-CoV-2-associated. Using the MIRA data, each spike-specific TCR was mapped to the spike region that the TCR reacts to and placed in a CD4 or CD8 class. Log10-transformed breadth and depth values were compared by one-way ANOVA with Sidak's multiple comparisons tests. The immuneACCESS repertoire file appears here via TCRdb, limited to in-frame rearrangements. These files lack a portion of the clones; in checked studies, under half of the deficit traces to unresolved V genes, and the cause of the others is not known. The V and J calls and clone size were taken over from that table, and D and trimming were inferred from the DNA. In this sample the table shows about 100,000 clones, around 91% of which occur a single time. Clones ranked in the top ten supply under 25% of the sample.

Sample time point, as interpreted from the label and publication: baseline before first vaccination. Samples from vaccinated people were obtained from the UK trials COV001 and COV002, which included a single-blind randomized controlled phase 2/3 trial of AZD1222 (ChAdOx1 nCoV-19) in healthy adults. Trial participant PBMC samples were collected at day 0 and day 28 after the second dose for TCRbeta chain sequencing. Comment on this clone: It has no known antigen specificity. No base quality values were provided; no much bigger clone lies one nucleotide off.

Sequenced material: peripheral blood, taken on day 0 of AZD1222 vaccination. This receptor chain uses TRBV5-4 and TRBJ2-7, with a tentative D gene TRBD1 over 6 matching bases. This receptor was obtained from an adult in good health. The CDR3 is CASSLLVSGHPSYEQYF. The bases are TGTGCCAGCAGCTTGTTAGTTTCGGGACATCCCTCCTACGAGCAGTACTTC.